The 23 T cell receptor beta chains below were found in one sample sequenced in a study of response to subunit inactivated influenza vaccine. From the RT-PCR reads, TCRdb called clonotypes with MiXCR, one entry per CDR3 protein. The sample lists more than 400,000 distinct CDR3 sequences, approximately 7.8% seen once, with roughly 14% in the top ten. Material: PBMCs from blood, obtained about 24 months after vaccination. These receptors all stem from a man between 50 and 75 years old who received an inactivated influenza vaccine.

Only a few counts were recorded for this clonotype. This chain joins TRBV3-1 and TRBJ1-4; 7 nucleotides line up with TRBD1. This CDR3 is 16 amino acids long. Trimming took 4 bases from V and 7 from J; bases not matched to a gene: 12. Germline CDR1 reads LGHDT; CDR2 reads YNNKEL (reference sequence). For the CDR3, the DNA is TGTGCCAGCAGCCTAAGCCTAGGGGGCGTAGGTGAAAAACTGTTTTTT. This gives the protein CASSLSLGGVGEKLFF. The whole variable domain, remainder taken from reference TRBV3-1 and TRBJ1-4, is DTAVSQTPKYLVTQMGNDKSIKCEQNLGHDTMYWYKQDSKKFLKIMFSYNNKELIINETVPNRFSPKSPDKAHLNLHINSLELGDSAVYFCASSLSLGGVGEKLFFGSGTQLSVL.

A few counts support this clonotype. The genes are TRBV9 and TRBJ2-3, with 10 bases fitting TRBD2. V shed 3 bases and J 0 bases; nucleotides not matched to a gene: 4. From germline, CDR1 is SGDLS and CDR2 YYNGEE. The CDR3 length is 16 residues. CDR3: CASSGGTSDSTDTQYF. The DNA of the CDR3 is TGTGCCAGCAGCGGGGGGACTAGCGATAGCACAGATACGCAGTATTTT.

This clonotype has just a few counts. The chain couples TRBV29-1 to TRBJ2-3, with D maybe TRBD1 (5 bases). This CDR3 region has 15 residues. CDR1 SQVTM and CDR2 ANQGSEA come from the germline V gene. Trimming pared 1 base from V and 0 bases from J, leaving 11 bases between. The CDR3 nucleotides read TGCAGCGTTGAAGGAGACAGAGACAGCACAGATACGCAGTATTTT. Its translation: CSVEGDRDSTDTQYF.

The V and J genes are TRBV15 and TRBJ2-7; no clear D. CDR1 LNHNV and CDR2 YYDKDF come from the germline V gene (reference sequence). This CDR3 comprises 15 residues. V lost 5 bases and J lost 0, with 14 bases in between. The CDR3 DNA follows: TGTGCCACCAGCTCCCCAGGCGTGAACTCCTACGAGCAGTACTTC. Amino acids: CATSSPGVNSYEQYF. Based on the CDR3 plus reference TRBV15 and TRBJ2-7, the full variable domain is DAMVIQNPRYQVTQFGKPVTLSCSQTLNHNVMYWYQQKSSQAPKLLFHYYDKDFNNEADTPDNFQSRRPNTSFCFLDIRSPGLGDTAMYLCATSSPGVNSYEQYFGPGTRLTVT.

This chain links TRBV30 with TRBJ2-5, with D maybe TRBD2 (6 bases). The V end lost 4 bases, the J end lost 4 bases, and 7 bases lay between the germline ends. This CDR3 spans 11 amino acids. Germline V gives CDR1 GTSNPN, CDR2 SVGIG (reference sequence). The DNA for the CDR3 is TGTGCCTGGACTAGCGCAGAGACCCAGTACTTC. Translation gives CAWTSAETQYF.

The sample holds a few counts of this clonotype. V gene TRBV19 combines with J gene TRBJ2-1; weak D call: TRBD2 (5 bases). V was pared by 10 bases and J by 5 bases, with 24 bases between. Looked up from germline, CDR1 is LNHDA and CDR2 is SQIVND (reference sequence). This CDR3 has 16 residues. DNA for the CDR3: TGTGCCACCCGAAATCGGGGTACTACCACCAACAATGAGCAGTTCTTC. Encoded protein: CATRNRGTTTNNEQFF.

This sequence joins TRBV7-6 and TRBJ2-5; D is possibly TRBD2 (7 bases). The CDR3 extends over 14 amino acids. V was cut by 5 bases and J by 4 bases, with 14 bases left in between. The germline V gene encodes CDR1 SGHVS and CDR2 FNYEAQ. CDR3 sequence reads: CASSPVGGRETQYF. In DNA, the CDR3 is TGTGCCAGCAGCCCTGTGGGGGGGCGAGAGACCCAGTACTTC.

V usage is TRBV20-1 and J usage is TRBJ2-7; TRBD1 agrees at 12 bases. The germline CDR1 and CDR2 sequences are DFQATT and SNEGSKA (reference sequence). V lost 0 bases to trimming and J lost 4 bases; unmatched junction nucleotides: 4. The CDR3 runs 15 residues. The CDR3 sequence: CSARDRDRGLYEQYF. The CDR3 coding sequence is TGCAGTGCTAGAGACCGGGACAGGGGGCTGTACGAGCAGTACTTC.

This clonotype appeared a few times. V gene TRBV3-1 combines with J gene TRBJ2-1; 10 bases are shared with TRBD2. Germline lookup yields CDR1 LGHDT and CDR2 YNNKEL (reference sequence). V dropped 11 bases and J dropped 6; count of bases not matched to a gene: 10. This CDR3 has 14 residues. CDR3 amino acids: CASESGGVSNEQFF. In nucleotides, the CDR3 is TGTGCCTCCGAAAGCGGGGGGGTTTCCAATGAGCAGTTCTTC.

The V and J genes are TRBV28 and TRBJ2-1; D may match TRBD1 or TRBD2 (5 bases each). CDR1 and CDR2 (germline): MDHEN, SYDVKM. This CDR3 has 15 residues. V lost 4 bases and J lost 10, with 20 bases in between. CDR3 region: CASSSGPVLTLEQFF. The CDR3 coding sequence is TGTGCCAGCAGTTCGGGGCCCGTGTTAACTCTCGAGCAGTTCTTC.

This sequence joins TRBV20-1 and TRBJ2-6; 7 nucleotides align to TRBD1. The CDR3 is 16 residues long. Trimming removed 5 bases from V and 2 bases from J; junction bases left unmatched: 9. From germline, CDR1 is DFQATT and CDR2 SNEGSKA (reference sequence). The CDR3 DNA reads as TGCAGTGCTCGCAGGGACAGCTCCCCTGGGGCCAACGTCCTGACTTTC. Protein product: CSARRDSSPGANVLTF.

At least ten counts were recorded for this clonotype. The chain recombines TRBV4-1 with TRBJ1-2; tentatively, D is TRBD1 (5 bases). V lost 4 bases to trimming and J lost 8 bases, with 17 bases between them. The CDR3 consists of 14 residues. The germline CDR1 and CDR2 sequences are MGHRA and YSYEKL. The CDR3 DNA is TGCGCCAGCAGCCCAGCCGGCCCAGGGCGGGGCTACACCTTC. Amino acid sequence: CASSPAGPGRGYTF.

This clonotype was seen a few times. V gene TRBV10-3 combines with J gene TRBJ2-4; D is unclear. Trimming pared 3 bases from V and 0 bases from J, leaving 9 bases between. CDR3 size: 15 residues. Germline values: CDR1 ENHRY, CDR2 SYGVKD. The CDR3 sequence is CAISDGPLAKNIQYF. CDR3 sequence (DNA): TGTGCCATCAGTGACGGCCCCCTAGCCAAAAACATTCAGTACTTC.

This clonotype came up many times. This chain links TRBV4-2 with TRBJ2-3; TRBD2 matches at 9 bases. This CDR3 has 18 residues. Germline V gene data show CDR1 as LGHNA and CDR2 as YNFKEQ. V lost 1 base, J lost 2 bases, and 10 bases stayed unmatched. CDR3 sequence (DNA): TGTGCCAGCAGCCAAGTATCCCTAGCGGGGATACTCACAGATACGCAGTATTTT. It codes for CASSQVSLAGILTDTQYF.

This clonotype was picked up a small number of times. V gene TRBV9 combines with J gene TRBJ2-5; D is undetermined. Germline CDR1 is SGDLS and CDR2 is YYNGEE. V lost 0 bases and J 4 bases, leaving 7 bases between the germline ends. The CDR3 sequence is 13 residues long. CDR3 DNA: TGTGCCAGCAGCGTAGAGGGTTCAGAGACCCAGTACTTC. Protein product: CASSVEGSETQYF.

This clonotype was seen ten or more times. This chain uses TRBV12-3 or TRBV12-4 with TRBJ1-1; D gene unclear. V shed 7 bases and J shed 0 bases, with 6 bases lying between them. The CDR3 is 12 residues long. This CDR3 reads CASTDLNTEAFF. The CDR3 DNA reads TGTGCCAGCACGGACCTGAACACTGAAGCTTTCTTT.

This clonotype was detected ten times or more. CDR3 nucleotides: TGTGCCAGCAGCGCGACAGGGCCCCCAAATTCACCCCTCCACTTT. This codes for CASSATGPPNSPLHF. The chain joins TRBV12-3 or TRBV12-4 to TRBJ1-6; 7 bases match TRBD1. This CDR3 comprises 15 residues. V shed 6 bases and J 7 bases; nucleotides not matched to a gene: 9.

J is TRBJ2-3 and V is TRBV27; 12 bases are a match to TRBD2. The CDR3 runs 16 residues. Germline V gene sequence: CDR1 MNHEY, CDR2 SMNVEV (reference sequence). J lost 6 bases, V lost 5 bases, and 9 bases had no gene match. CDR3 DNA: TGTGCCAGCAGTCCGTCTAGCGGGGGGGCCGATGATACGCAGTATTTT. It encodes CASSPSSGGADDTQYF.

This clonotype has just a few counts. CDR3 DNA sequence: TGTGCCAGCAGCTTAGCCAGGTCTGGCTCCTCCTACGAGCAGTACTTC. Its protein is CASSLARSGSSYEQYF. The chain combines TRBV11-2 with TRBJ2-7; D call uncertain. Germline V CDR1 and CDR2: SGHAT, FQNNGV. The CDR3 has 16 amino acids. The V gene lost 1 base and the J gene lost 0 bases, with 13 bases spanning the gap.

This clonotype was detected a few times. The genes are TRBV20-1 and TRBJ2-7; D is unresolved. The CDR3 contains 16 residues. CDR1 and CDR2 from the germline V gene are DFQATT and SNEGSKA (reference sequence). V was pared by 3 bases and J by 0 bases, with 18 bases between. The CDR3 sequence: CSASVRGRGRSYEQYF. CDR3 sequence (DNA): TGCAGTGCTAGCGTTAGAGGAAGAGGCCGCTCCTACGAGCAGTACTTC.

The sample holds many counts of this clonotype. The CDR3 region has the DNA TGTGCCAGCGGGGTGTCTGGGGCCAACGTCCTGACTTTC. This gives the protein CASGVSGANVLTF. The genes are TRBV6-1 and TRBJ2-6, with unresolved D. V was pared by 8 bases and J by 1 base, with 6 bases between. This CDR3 comprises 13 residues. CDR1 and CDR2 (germline): MNHNS, SASEGT.

In its sample, this clonotype was seen many times. The J gene is TRBJ2-3, the V gene TRBV12-3 or TRBV12-4, with unresolved D. This CDR3 is built from 15 residues. Trimming removed 3 bases at V and 2 bases at J, with 12 bases between. The CDR3 loop reads CASSLGRTLTDTQYF. CDR3 bases: TGTGCCAGCAGTTTGGGCCGGACCCTCACAGATACGCAGTATTTT.

The rearrangement uses TRBV5-6 and TRBJ1-4; D might be TRBD1 (5 bases). The V gene lost 3 bases and the J gene lost 8 bases, with 17 bases spanning the gap. The length of the CDR3 is 15 residues. Germline V lookup: CDR1 SGHDT, CDR2 YYEEEE. The CDR3 DNA reads TGTGCCAGCAGCTCAACACAGGCGGGGAACGAAAAACTGTTTTTT. This encodes CASSSTQAGNEKLFF.